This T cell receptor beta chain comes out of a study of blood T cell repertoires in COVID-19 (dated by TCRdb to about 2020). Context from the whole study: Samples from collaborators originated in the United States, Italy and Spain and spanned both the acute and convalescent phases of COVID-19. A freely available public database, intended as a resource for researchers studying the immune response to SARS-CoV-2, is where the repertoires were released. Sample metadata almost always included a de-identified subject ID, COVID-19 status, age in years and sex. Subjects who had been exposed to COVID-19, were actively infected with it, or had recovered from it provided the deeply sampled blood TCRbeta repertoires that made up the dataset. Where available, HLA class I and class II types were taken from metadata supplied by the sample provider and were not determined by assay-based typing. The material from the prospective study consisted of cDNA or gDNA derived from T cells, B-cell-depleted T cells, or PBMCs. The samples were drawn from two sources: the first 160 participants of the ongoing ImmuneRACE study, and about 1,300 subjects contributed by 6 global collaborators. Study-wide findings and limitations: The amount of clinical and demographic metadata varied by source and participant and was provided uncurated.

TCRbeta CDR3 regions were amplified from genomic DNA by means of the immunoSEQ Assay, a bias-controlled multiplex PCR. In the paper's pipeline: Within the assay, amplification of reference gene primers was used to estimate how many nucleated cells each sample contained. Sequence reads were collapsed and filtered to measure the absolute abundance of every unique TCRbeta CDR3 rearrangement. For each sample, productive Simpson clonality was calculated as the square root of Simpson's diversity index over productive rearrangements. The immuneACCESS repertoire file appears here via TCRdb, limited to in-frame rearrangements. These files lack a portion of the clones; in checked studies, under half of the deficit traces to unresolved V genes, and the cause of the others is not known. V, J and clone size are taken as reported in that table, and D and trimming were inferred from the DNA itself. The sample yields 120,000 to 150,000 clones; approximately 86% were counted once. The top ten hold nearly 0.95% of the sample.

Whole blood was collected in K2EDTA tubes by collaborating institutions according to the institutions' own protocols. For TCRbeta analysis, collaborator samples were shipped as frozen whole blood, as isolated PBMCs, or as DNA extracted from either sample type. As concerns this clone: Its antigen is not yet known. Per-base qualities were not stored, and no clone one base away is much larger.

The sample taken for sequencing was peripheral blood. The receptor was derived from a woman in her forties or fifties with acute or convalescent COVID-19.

The nucleotide sequence is TGTGCCAGCAGTCCCCGACAGGGGATAGAGACCCAGTACTTC. It codes for CASSPRQGIETQYF. The sequence joins TRBV28 to TRBJ2-5, and 8 junction bases match TRBD1. From V the trimming removes 5 bases and from J it removes 4 bases, while the gene matches leave 6 bases of the junction unaccounted for. The CDR3 spans 14 residues, from the cysteine through the phenylalanine. The kept DNA is CDR3 alone, 42 bases in frame from the first base. Reading the germline V gene gives CDR1 MDHEN and CDR2 SYDVKM.